These T cell receptor beta chains were read from a single sample in a study of blood T cell repertoires in COVID-19. Clones were sequenced by immunoSEQ multiplex PCR, and TCRdb holds only the in-frame ones, with some missing. The sample has hundreds of thousands of clones; 89% are singletons. Sample: peripheral blood. These receptors were obtained from a woman under 40 with COVID-19, enrolled during active disease. Each CDR3 is given with its conserved first and last residue. D genes are given only for firm matches. Size values are once, few and many counts, or a class for expanded clones, and some rows have none.

j_gene,abundance,v_gene,d_gene,CDR3aa,CDR3nt
TRBJ2-2,once,TRBV4-1,TRBD2,CASSPRRLAGGPGELFF,TGCGCCAGCAGCCCTCGCCGGTTAGCGGGGGGGCCCGGGGAGCTGTTTTTT
TRBJ1-6,.,TRBV3-1/TRBV3-2,.,CASSRYDRTYSSYNSPLHF,TGTGCCAGCAGCCGGTATGACAGGACCTACAGCTCCTATAATTCACCCCTCCACTTT
TRBJ2-1,.,TRBV6-6,.,CASSYGHYYNEQFF,TGTGCCAGCAGTTACGGACACTACTACAATGAGCAGTTCTTC
TRBJ1-5,.,TRBV5-1,.,CASSLSGNQPQHF,TGCGCCAGCAGCTTGTCAGGGAATCAGCCCCAGCATTTT
TRBJ2-5,.,TRBV5-4,.,CASINIARGKETQYF,TGTGCCAGCATAAATATCGCAAGGGGGAAAGAGACCCAGTACTTC
TRBJ2-2,.,TRBV9,TRBD2,CASSARGGSNTGELFF,TGTGCCAGCAGCGCCCGCGGGGGGTCCAACACCGGGGAGCTGTTTTTT
TRBJ1-2,.,TRBV11-2,.,CASSLQTGNYGYTF,TGTGCCAGCAGCTTGCAAACAGGGAACTATGGCTACACCTTC
TRBJ2-7,few,TRBV27,TRBD1,CASSKMAQGISEQYF,TGTGCCAGCAGTAAAATGGCACAGGGGATATCCGAGCAGTACTTC
TRBJ2-1,few,TRBV6-1,TRBD1,CASSERTGGTIRNEQFF,TGTGCCAGCAGTGAACGGACAGGGGGCACTATTCGGAATGAGCAGTTCTTC
TRBJ1-1,.,TRBV3-1/TRBV3-2,.,CASSPRADTEAFF,TGTGCCAGTTCACCCAGGGCGGACACTGAAGCTTTCTTT
TRBJ2-1,once,TRBV7-2,TRBD1,CASSSPGQIYNEQFF,TGTGCCAGCAGCTCACCGGGACAGATTTACAATGAGCAGTTCTTC
TRBJ2-1,.,TRBV6-2/TRBV6-3,.,CASSHFGGTYNEQFF,TGTGCCAGCAGCCATTTCGGAGGGACCTACAATGAGCAGTTCTTC
TRBJ1-4,.,TRBV14,.,CASSRRAVGRYEKLFF,TGTGCCAGCAGCCGAAGGGCTGTCGGGAGATATGAAAAACTGTTTTTT
TRBJ2-4,few,TRBV14,.,CASSLTGGKRYF,TGTGCCAGCAGCCTTACTGGGGGGAAACGGTACTTC
TRBJ1-1,.,TRBV15,TRBD1,CATLRDRATGTEAFF,TGTGCCACACTCCGGGACAGAGCCACGGGGACTGAAGCTTTCTTT
TRBJ2-7,.,TRBV27,TRBD2,CASSNLGLAGSIRGRYEQYF,TGTGCCAGCAGTAATCTCGGACTAGCGGGCTCTATTAGGGGACGCTACGAGCAGTACTTC
TRBJ1-1,.,TRBV15,TRBD1,CATSVSRQGPNTEAFF,TGTGCCACCAGCGTAAGTAGACAGGGGCCGAACACTGAAGCTTTCTTT
TRBJ1-1,.,TRBV6-5,.,CASRLAGVNTEAFF,TGTGCCAGCAGGCTGGCAGGGGTGAACACTGAAGCTTTCTTT
TRBJ1-6,.,TRBV28,.,CAIPRERARGRNSPLHF,TGTGCCATCCCACGGGAAAGGGCCAGGGGCCGGAATTCACCCCTCCACTTT
TRBJ1-5,.,TRBV2,TRBD1,CASRQGNNQPQHF,TGTGCCAGCCGACAGGGGAACAATCAGCCCCAGCATTTT